This T cell receptor beta chain is drawn from a study of OX40 agonist ivuxolimab in advanced cancers. Study overall: Patients got intravenous ivuxolimab at 0.01 to 10 mg/kg every 2 weeks.

As for this clone: The antigen is unknown.

The CDR3 consists of 14 residues. V shed 4 bases and J shed 1 base, with 11 bases lying between them. From germline, CDR1 is SGHRS and CDR2 YFSETQ. Repertoires were generated with immunoSEQ multiplex PCR, while TCRdb's copy carries only in-frame clones and drops some. The sample records 85,000 to 100,000 clones, about 85% being singletons. Study results and caveats: Antigen specificity remained undetermined for the expanded peripheral T cells. In general, CD8+ T cells held more expanded clones than CD4+ did, on average.

Baseline, cycle 4 day 1, and cycle 7 day 1 were the blood sampling points. The chain is built from TRBV5-1 and TRBJ1-2; D is unresolved. The sequencing here drew on CD4+ or CD8+ T cells sorted from blood, taken in a trial of the OX40 agonist ivuxolimab. This sequence was found in an adult with an advanced solid tumor such as melanoma, head and neck, liver or kidney cancer. The CDR3 spells CASSQTDFNYGYTF. The CDR3 DNA follows: TGCGCCAGCAGCCAAACGGATTTTAACTATGGCTACACCTTC.